This paragraph reports one TCR beta chain. This sample was taken from a study of blood T cell repertoires in COVID-19. The germline CDR1 and CDR2 sequences are SGHKS and YYEKEE (reference sequence). V shed 0 bases and J shed 10 bases, with 11 bases lying between them. CDR3 length: 14 amino acids. Patients from Seattle were sampled longitudinally, starting during active infection. Profiled with immunoSEQ multiplex PCR; TCRdb holds only in-frame clones, not every one. The repertoire includes 250,000 to 300,000 clones, about 86% of them detected once, and roughly 13% sits in the top ten. Sequencing was carried out using peripheral blood. This chain uses TRBV5-5 with TRBJ1-6; D remains ambiguous. The clonotype was recovered from a woman aged 70-85 years with COVID-19, enrolled during active disease. The DNA for the CDR3 is TGTGCCAGCAGCTTGGCCCCCGCGTACTCACCCCTCCACTTT. It codes for CASSLAPAYSPLHF.